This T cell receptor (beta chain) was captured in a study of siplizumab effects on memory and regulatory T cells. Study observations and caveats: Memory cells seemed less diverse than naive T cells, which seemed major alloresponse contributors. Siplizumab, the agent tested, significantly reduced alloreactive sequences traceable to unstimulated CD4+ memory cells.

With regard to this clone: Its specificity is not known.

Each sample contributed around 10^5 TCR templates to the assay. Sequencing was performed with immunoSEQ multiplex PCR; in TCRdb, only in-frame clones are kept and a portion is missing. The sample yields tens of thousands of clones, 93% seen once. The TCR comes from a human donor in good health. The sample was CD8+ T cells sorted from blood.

CDR3 coding DNA: TGTGCCAGCAGTATCCCCCTCCGGGACAACTCCTACGAGCAGTACTTC. Protein product: CASSIPLRDNSYEQYF. The chain combines TRBV28 with TRBJ2-7, with D possibly TRBD1 on 6 matching bases. The ends were cut back, 5 bases at V and 0 bases at J, with 17 bases in the middle. The V gene's germline CDR1 is MDHEN and CDR2 SYDVKM. The CDR3 runs to 16 residues.